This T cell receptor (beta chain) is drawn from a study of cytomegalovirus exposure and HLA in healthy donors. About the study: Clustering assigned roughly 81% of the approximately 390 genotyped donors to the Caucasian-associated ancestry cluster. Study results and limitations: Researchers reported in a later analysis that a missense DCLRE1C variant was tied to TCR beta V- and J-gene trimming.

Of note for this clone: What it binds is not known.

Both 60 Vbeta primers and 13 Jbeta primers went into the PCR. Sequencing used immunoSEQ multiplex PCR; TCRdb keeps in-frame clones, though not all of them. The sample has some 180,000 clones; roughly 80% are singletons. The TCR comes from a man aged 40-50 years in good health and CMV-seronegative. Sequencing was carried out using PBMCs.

The CDR3 coding sequence is TGTGCCAGCAGTGACATGAGTACAGGCAATCAGCCCCAGCATTTT. As protein: CASSDMSTGNQPQHF. The genes are TRBV2 and TRBJ1-5; D not resolved. V was cut by 3 bases and J by 2 bases, with 11 bases left in between. This CDR3 has 15 amino acids. Looked up from germline, CDR1 is SNHLY and CDR2 is FYNNEI.